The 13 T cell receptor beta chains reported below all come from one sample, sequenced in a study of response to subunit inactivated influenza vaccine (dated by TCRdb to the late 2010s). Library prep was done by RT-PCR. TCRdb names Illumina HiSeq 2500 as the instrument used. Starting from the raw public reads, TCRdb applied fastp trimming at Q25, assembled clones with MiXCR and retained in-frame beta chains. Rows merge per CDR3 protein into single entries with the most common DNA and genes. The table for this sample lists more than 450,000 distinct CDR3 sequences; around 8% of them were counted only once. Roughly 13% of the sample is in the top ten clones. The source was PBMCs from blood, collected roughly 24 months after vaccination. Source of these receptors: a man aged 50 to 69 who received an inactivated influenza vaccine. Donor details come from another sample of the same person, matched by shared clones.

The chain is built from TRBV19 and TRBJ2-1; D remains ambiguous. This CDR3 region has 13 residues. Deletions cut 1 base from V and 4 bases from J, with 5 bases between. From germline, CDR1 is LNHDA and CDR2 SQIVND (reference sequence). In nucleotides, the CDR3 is TGTGCCAGTAGTATAGTAAGATACAATGAGCAGTTCTTC. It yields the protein CASSIVRYNEQFF.

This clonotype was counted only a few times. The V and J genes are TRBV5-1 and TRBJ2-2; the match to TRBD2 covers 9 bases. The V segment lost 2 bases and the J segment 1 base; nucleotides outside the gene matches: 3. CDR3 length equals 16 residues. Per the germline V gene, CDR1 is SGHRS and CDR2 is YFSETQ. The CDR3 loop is CASSLRTSVNTGELFF. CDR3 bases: TGCGCCAGCAGCTTAAGGACTAGCGTGAACACCGGGGAGCTGTTTTTT.

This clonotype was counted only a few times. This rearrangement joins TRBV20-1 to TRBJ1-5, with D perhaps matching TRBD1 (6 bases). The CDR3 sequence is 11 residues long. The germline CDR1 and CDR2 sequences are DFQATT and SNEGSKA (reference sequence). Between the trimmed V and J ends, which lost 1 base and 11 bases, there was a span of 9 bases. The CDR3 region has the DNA TGCAGTGCTAGAGCAGGACAGACCCAGCATTTT. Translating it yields CSARAGQTQHF.

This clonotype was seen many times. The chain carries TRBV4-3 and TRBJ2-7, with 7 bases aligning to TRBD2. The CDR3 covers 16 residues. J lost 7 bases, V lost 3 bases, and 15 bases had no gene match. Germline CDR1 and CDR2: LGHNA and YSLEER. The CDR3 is CASSQNRDGGLGEQYF. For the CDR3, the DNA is TGCGCCAGCAGCCAGAACCGGGACGGCGGACTAGGAGAGCAGTACTTC.

The CDR3 is CASDSTGGPGTQYF. For the CDR3, the DNA is TGTGCCAGCGATTCGACGGGGGGGCCTGGAACGCAGTATTTT. This chain links TRBV6-2 or TRBV6-3 with TRBJ2-3, with 8 bases lining up with TRBD2. The CDR3 runs to 14 residues. Germline V gene lookup returns CDR1 MNHEY and CDR2 SVGEGT. J was trimmed by 9 bases and V by 8 bases; bases with no gene match: 13.

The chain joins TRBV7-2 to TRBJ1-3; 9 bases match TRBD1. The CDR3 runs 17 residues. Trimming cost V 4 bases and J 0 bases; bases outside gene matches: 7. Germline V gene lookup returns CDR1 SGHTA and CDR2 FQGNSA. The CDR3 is CASSSRTGAFSGNTIYF. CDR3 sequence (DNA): TGTGCCAGCAGCTCTCGGACAGGGGCCTTCTCTGGAAACACCATATATTTT. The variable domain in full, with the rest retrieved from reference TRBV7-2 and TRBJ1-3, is GAGVSQSPSNKVTEKGKDVELRCDPISGHTALYWYRQSLGQGLEFLIYFQGNSAPDKSGLPSDRFSAERTGGSVSTLTIQRTQQEDSAVYLCASSSRTGAFSGNTIYFGEGSWLTVV.

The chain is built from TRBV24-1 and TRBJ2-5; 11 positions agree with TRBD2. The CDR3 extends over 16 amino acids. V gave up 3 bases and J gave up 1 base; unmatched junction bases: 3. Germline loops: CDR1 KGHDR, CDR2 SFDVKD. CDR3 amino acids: CATSDPGTSGQETQYF. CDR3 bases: TGTGCCACCAGTGATCCCGGGACTAGCGGCCAAGAGACCCAGTACTTC.

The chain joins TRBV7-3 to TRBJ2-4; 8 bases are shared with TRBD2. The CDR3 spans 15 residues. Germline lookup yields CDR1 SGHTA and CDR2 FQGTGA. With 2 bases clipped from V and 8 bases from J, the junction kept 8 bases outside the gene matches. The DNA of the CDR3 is TGTGCCAGCAGCTTAGCGGGAGGTGGTGTGGACATTCAGTACTTC. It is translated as CASSLAGGGVDIQYF.

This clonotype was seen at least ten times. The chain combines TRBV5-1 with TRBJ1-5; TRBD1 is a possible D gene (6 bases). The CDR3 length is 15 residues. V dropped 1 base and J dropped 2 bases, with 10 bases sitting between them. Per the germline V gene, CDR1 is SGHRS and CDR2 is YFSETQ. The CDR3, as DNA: TGCGCCAGCAGCTTGACAGGGATGGGCAATCAGCCCCAGCATTTT. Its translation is CASSLTGMGNQPQHF.

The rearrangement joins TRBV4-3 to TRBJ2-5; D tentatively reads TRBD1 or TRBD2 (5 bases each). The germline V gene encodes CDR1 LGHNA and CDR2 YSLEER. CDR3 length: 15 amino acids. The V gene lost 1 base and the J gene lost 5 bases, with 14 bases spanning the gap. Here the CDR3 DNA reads TGCGCCAGCAGCCAAGCCCCTAGAGGGGTCGAGACCCAGTACTTC. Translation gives CASSQAPRGVETQYF.

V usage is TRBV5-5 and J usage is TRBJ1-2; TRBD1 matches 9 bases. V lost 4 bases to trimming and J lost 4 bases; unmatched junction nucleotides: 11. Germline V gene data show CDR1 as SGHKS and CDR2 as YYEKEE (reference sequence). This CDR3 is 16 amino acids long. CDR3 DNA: TGTGCCAGCAGCGTAACCGGGACAGGGATAGGCTATGGCTACACCTTC. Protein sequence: CASSVTGTGIGYGYTF.

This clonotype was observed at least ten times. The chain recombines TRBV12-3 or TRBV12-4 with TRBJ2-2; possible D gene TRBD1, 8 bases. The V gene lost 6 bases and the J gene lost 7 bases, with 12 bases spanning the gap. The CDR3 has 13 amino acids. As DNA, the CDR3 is TGTGCCAGCAGACAGGGGGAGGGCGGGGAGCTGTTTTTT. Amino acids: CASRQGEGGELFF.

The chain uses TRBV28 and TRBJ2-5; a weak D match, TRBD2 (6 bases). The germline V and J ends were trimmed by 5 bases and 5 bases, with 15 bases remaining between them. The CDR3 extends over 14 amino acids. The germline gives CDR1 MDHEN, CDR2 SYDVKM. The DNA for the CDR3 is TGTGCCAGCAGTATGGGACTCCCTGGGGAGACCCAGTACTTC. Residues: CASSMGLPGETQYF. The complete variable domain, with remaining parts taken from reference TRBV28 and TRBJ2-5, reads DVKVTQSSRYLVKRTGEKVFLECVQDMDHENMFWYRQDPGLGLRLIYFSYDVKMKEKGDIPEGYSVSREKKERFSLILESASTNQTSMYLCASSMGLPGETQYFGPGTRLLVL.